This T cell receptor (beta chain) comes out of a study of brain T cells in children with intractable seizures. TCRdb's table, derived via immunoSEQ multiplex PCR, lists solely in-frame clones and lacks some. This table has around 80,000 clones, around 90% appearing once. In this sample, this clone turned up a few times. Antigen: not known. Regarding the study as a whole: Clones missing pre-surgery may reflect undersampling of that blood sample. Only CDR3 sequence similarity suggested viral specificity, without known HCMV serostatus.

Germline-derived CDR1 and CDR2 are SGHNT and YENEEA. V lost 3 bases and J 0 bases, leaving 8 bases between the germline ends. The CDR3 runs 14 residues. Sequencing was limited to surgery cases with top T cell transcript signatures in brain tissue. At least one anti-epileptic drug was given before surgery. Sequences were derived from peripheral blood, sampled at surgery. The rearrangement uses TRBV11-3 and TRBJ2-5, with a possible D match to TRBD2 (6 bases). The TCR was taken from a girl aged 2 to 9 with Rasmussen encephalitis and intractable seizures. The CDR3 sequence is CASSFRGDQETQYF. For the CDR3, the DNA is TGTGCCAGCAGCTTTCGCGGGGACCAAGAGACCCAGTACTTC.